The 14 T cell receptor beta chains below come from one sample, sequenced in a study of OX40 agonist ivuxolimab in advanced cancers. Assay used: immunoSEQ multiplex PCR; TCRdb lists only in-frame clones, some missing. The sample holds approximately 68,000 clones, 75% to 90% seen once. The specimen comprised CD4+ or CD8+ T cells sorted from blood, sampled in a trial of the OX40 agonist ivuxolimab. These receptors were taken from an adult with an advanced solid tumor such as melanoma, head and neck, liver or kidney cancer.

This chain uses TRBV5-4 with TRBJ1-1; 8 positions match TRBD1. Per the germline V gene, CDR1 is SGHNT and CDR2 is YYREEE (reference sequence). After removal of 0 bases from V and 5 bases from J, the junction contained 6 bases not matched to a gene. The CDR3 contains 15 residues. The CDR3 DNA reads TGTGCCAGCAGCTTGGATCGGACAGGGCGGACTGAAGCTTTCTTT. As protein: CASSLDRTGRTEAFF.

The chain recombines TRBV28 with TRBJ2-3, with D uncertain. Germline loops: CDR1 MDHEN, CDR2 SYDVKM. The CDR3 sequence is 15 residues long. V shed 10 bases and J shed 1 base, with 18 bases lying between them. CDR3 loop: CAILDGSYRTDTQYF. Written as DNA, the CDR3 is TGTGCCATCCTGGATGGGTCCTACCGCACAGATACGCAGTATTTT.

The chain uses TRBV7-9 and TRBJ1-1, with a weak D call TRBD1 (6 bases). CDR1 and CDR2 (germline): SEHNR, FQNEAQ (reference sequence). The V end was cut by 4 bases, the J end by 7 bases, with 13 bases between. CDR3 length equals 13 residues. The CDR3 nucleotides are TGTGCCAGCAGCTCCCGAGGGGGGGATGAAGCTTTCTTT. It codes for CASSSRGGDEAFF.

The rearrangement uses TRBV10-3 and TRBJ2-5; TRBD2 agrees at 8 bases. CDR1 and CDR2 from the germline V gene are ENHRY and SYGVKD. V shed 6 bases, J shed 4 bases, and the junction held 10 bases outside the gene matches. This CDR3 is built from 15 residues. In DNA, the CDR3 is TGTGCCATCAGGGGGGACGGGGGGGCGGTAGAGACCCAGTACTTC. This gives the protein CAIRGDGGAVETQYF.

The chain has TRBV5-1 and TRBJ1-5; perhaps TRBD1 as D (5 bases). V was shortened by 2 bases and J by 5 bases, with 8 bases between the two germline ends. Germline loops: CDR1 SGHRS, CDR2 YFSETQ. This CDR3 is built from 13 residues. CDR3 DNA: TGCGCCAGCAGCTTACGGGGGGATCAGCCCCAGCATTTT. It codes for CASSLRGDQPQHF.

With respect to this clone: The junction departs from germline at one end; a sequencing error may be responsible. The rearrangement joins TRBV7-7 to TRBJ2-5, with TRBD1 matching 9 bases. CDR1 and CDR2 from the germline V gene are SSHAT and FNYEAQ (reference sequence). The CDR3 consists of 14 residues. CDR3 DNA sequence: TGTGCTAGCAGCCCTCGGACAGGGGTTAAGACCCAGTACTTC. It specifies CASSPRTGVKTQYF.

The chain combines TRBV5-5 with TRBJ2-1, with 7 bases matching TRBD1. The germline CDR1 and CDR2 sequences are SGHKS and YYEKEE (reference sequence). The CDR3 extends over 15 amino acids. V shed 4 bases, J shed 2 bases, and the junction held 6 bases outside the gene matches. The CDR3 region has the DNA TGTGCCAGCAGCCCCGGGACAGCCCCCTACAATGAGCAGTTCTTC. This translates into CASSPGTAPYNEQFF.

The gene calls are TRBV6-6 and TRBJ2-7; 13 nucleotides match TRBD2. The trim removed 8 bases at V and 1 base at J, leaving 8 bases unmatched. Germline assignment: CDR1 MNHNY and CDR2 SVGAGI (reference sequence). The CDR3 spans 16 residues. CDR3 region: CASLGTSGIGSYEQYF. The CDR3 coding sequence is TGTGCCAGCTTAGGGACTAGCGGGATCGGATCCTACGAGCAGTACTTC.

The CDR3 nucleotides are TGCGCCAGCAGCCCGGGGCTCGAAAACACCATATATTTT. It is translated as CASSPGLENTIYF. J is TRBJ1-3 and V is TRBV10-2; a weak D match, TRBD1 (5 bases). V lost 6 bases and J 6 bases, leaving 12 bases between the germline ends. The CDR3 has 13 amino acids. Germline CDR1 WSHSY, CDR2 SAAADI.

The gene calls are TRBV28 and TRBJ1-2, with 10 bases fitting TRBD1. Germline V CDR1 and CDR2: MDHEN, SYDVKM. The CDR3 runs 17 residues. The V segment lost 1 base and the J segment 0 bases; nucleotides outside the gene matches: 5. CDR3 amino acids: CASSLSTGGSTNYGYTF. CDR3 DNA sequence: TGTGCCAGCAGTTTATCGACAGGGGGCTCAACTAACTATGGCTACACCTTC.

The chain has TRBV12-5 and TRBJ1-3; D not certain. This CDR3 contains 14 residues. Germline V lookup: CDR1 LGHNT, CDR2 FRNRAP. Trimming removed 0 bases at V and 6 bases at J, with 9 bases between. The DNA of the CDR3 is TGTGCTAGTGGTTTGGTACTCGGGGAAAACACCATATATTTT. It specifies CASGLVLGENTIYF.

The chain couples TRBV6-5 to TRBJ1-2, with unresolved D. The CDR3 sequence is 13 residues long. The germline V gene encodes CDR1 MNHEY and CDR2 SVGAGI. Deletions cut 6 bases from V and 4 bases from J, with 12 bases between. CDR3 sequence: CASSLGPGYGYTF. The CDR3 DNA follows: TGTGCCAGCAGCCTTGGCCCGGGCTATGGCTACACCTTC.

V is TRBV11-2 and J is TRBJ2-3; 8 bases align to TRBD2. V shed 4 bases and J 1 base; nucleotides not matched to a gene: 10. The CDR3 runs 17 residues. Germline V CDR1 and CDR2: SGHAT, FQNNGV. Here the CDR3 reads CASSYSGGLGRTDTQYF. The DNA for the CDR3 is TGTGCCAGCAGCTACTCGGGGGGGTTGGGACGCACAGATACGCAGTATTTT.

The V and J genes are TRBV2 and TRBJ2-5, with D possibly matching TRBD1 (6 bases). The germline V gene encodes CDR1 SNHLY and CDR2 FYNNEI. The germline V and J ends were trimmed by 6 bases and 4 bases, with 15 bases remaining between them. CDR3 length: 14 residues. CDR3 amino acids: CASRISQGLETQYF. Here the CDR3 DNA reads TGTGCCAGCAGAATATCTCAGGGGTTAGAGACCCAGTACTTC. Combining the CDR3 with reference TRBV2 and TRBJ2-5 gives the whole variable domain EPEVTQTPSHQVTQMGQEVILRCVPISNHLYFYWYRQILGQKVEFLVSFYNNEISEKSEIFDDQFSVERPDGSNFTLKIRSTKLEDSAMYFCASRISQGLETQYFGPGTRLLVL.